The 26 T cell receptor beta chains below all came from one sample that was sequenced in a study of cytomegalovirus exposure and HLA in healthy donors (TCRdb year 2017). The library was generated by the immunoSEQ multiplex PCR assay. For the multiplex PCR, a mixture combining 60 forward primers for TCR Vbeta segments and 13 reverse primers for TCR Jbeta segments was used. TCRdb took over this immuneACCESS table, retaining in-frame rearrangements with V and J assigned. Such tables are incomplete; in checked studies, under half of the missing clones stem from an unresolved V gene, and the remainder is unexplained. The sample contains under 150,000 clones, 82% of them found a single time. The leading ten clones occupy approximately 2.3% of the sample. Sequencing used PBMCs. All receptors derive from a male donor in good health and CMV-seronegative.

This chain links TRBV18 with TRBJ1-4, with 8 bases lining up with TRBD1. This CDR3 has 16 amino acids. The germline gives CDR1 KGHSH, CDR2 LQKENI. The junction had 9 bases not matched to a gene; V was cut back by 1 base and J by 8 bases. CDR3 nucleotides: TGTGCCAGCTCACCACAAGGACAGGGAGACGGGGAAAAACTGTTTTTT. As protein: CASSPQGQGDGEKLFF.

The chain recombines TRBV19 with TRBJ2-1, with 7 bases matching TRBD2. This CDR3 is 14 amino acids long. The J segment lost 4 bases and the V segment lost 7 bases, leaving 7 bases of the junction unmatched. Per germline, CDR1 LNHDA and CDR2 SQIVND (reference sequence). The chain's CDR3 is CASKTASGYNEQFF. The CDR3 coding sequence is TGTGCCAGTAAAACGGCTAGCGGTTACAATGAGCAGTTCTTC.

The rearrangement joins TRBV6-5 to TRBJ2-3; 8 bases match TRBD1. This CDR3 comprises 15 residues. J gave up 2 bases and V 4 bases, and 5 bases lay outside the gene matches. The germline gives CDR1 MNHEY, CDR2 SVGAGI. CDR3 region: CASSSTGEDTDTQYF. The CDR3 nucleotides are TGTGCCAGCAGTTCGACAGGGGAAGACACAGATACGCAGTATTTT.

The chain couples TRBV15 to TRBJ2-1; 15 positions match TRBD2. This CDR3 region has 16 residues. CDR1 is LNHNV, CDR2 YYDKDF, per germline (reference sequence). V trimming: 1 base; J trimming: 10 bases; junction bases outside the gene matches: 5. CDR3 DNA sequence: TGTGCCACCAGCAGAGGGGGACTAGCGGGAGGAGGGGAGCAGTTCTTC. It translates to CATSRGGLAGGGEQFF.

J is TRBJ2-2 and V is TRBV5-4, with D possibly matching TRBD2 (5 bases). Germline V lookup: CDR1 SGHNT, CDR2 YYREEE (reference sequence). V was cut by 6 bases and J by 4 bases, with 19 bases left in between. The CDR3 runs to 16 residues. The CDR3 DNA sequence: TGTGCCAGCACTACCGCGCCGGAGGCGGGCACCGGGGAGCTGTTTTTT. Translation: CASTTAPEAGTGELFF.

The chain uses TRBV7-3 and TRBJ2-1, with 8 bases that match TRBD2. The CDR3 loop spans 17 amino acids. CDR1 and CDR2 (germline): SGHTA, FQGTGA. V was pared by 2 bases and J by 1 base, with 7 bases of the junction left unmatched. The CDR3 protein is CASSLSGGAGSYNEQFF. In DNA, the CDR3 is TGTGCCAGCAGCTTATCGGGAGGGGCGGGATCCTACAATGAGCAGTTCTTC.

The J gene is TRBJ2-7, the V gene TRBV13, with a possible D match to TRBD2 (5 bases). V lost 0 bases, J lost 6 bases, and 24 bases lay in between. The CDR3 covers 18 residues. The germline gives CDR1 PRHDT, CDR2 FYEKMQ (reference sequence). CDR3 protein: CASSLGRGSGVVRFEQYF. The CDR3 nucleotides are TGTGCCAGCAGCTTAGGCCGTGGAAGCGGCGTGGTACGGTTCGAGCAGTACTTC. The full variable domain, in which reference TRBV13 and TRBJ2-7 provide the parts outside the CDR3, is AAGVIQSPRHLIKEKRETATLKCYPIPRHDTVYWYQQGPGQDPQFLISFYEKMQSDKGSIPDRFSAQQFSDYHSELNMSSLELGDSALYFCASSLGRGSGVVRFEQYFGPGTRLTVT.

The chain joins TRBV5-4 to TRBJ2-5; D perhaps matches TRBD2 (6 bases). This CDR3 is 15 amino acids long. V shed 0 bases and J shed 4 bases, with 13 bases lying between them. Per germline, CDR1 SGHNT and CDR2 YYREEE (reference sequence). The CDR3 region is CASSLEYAGGETQYF. The CDR3 region has the DNA TGTGCCAGCAGCTTGGAGTATGCCGGGGGAGAGACCCAGTACTTC.

This clone has just one count. The J gene is TRBJ1-4, the V gene TRBV5-1; D remains ambiguous. The V gene's germline CDR1 is SGHRS and CDR2 YFSETQ. V lost 4 bases and J lost 5, with 12 bases in between. This CDR3 is built from 14 residues. The CDR3 region has the DNA TGCGCCAGCAGCCTCTCGGTCGTAAATGAAAAACTGTTTTTT. Encoded protein: CASSLSVVNEKLFF. Based on the CDR3 plus reference TRBV5-1 and TRBJ1-4, the full variable domain is KAGVTQTPRYLIKTRGQQVTLSCSPISGHRSVSWYQQTPGQGLQFLFEYFSETQRNKGNFPGRFSGRQFSNSRSEMNVSTLELGDSALYLCASSLSVVNEKLFFGSGTQLSVL.

This chain joins TRBV4-1 and TRBJ2-6; the D gene is possibly TRBD1 (6 bases). CDR1 is MGHRA, CDR2 YSYEKL, per germline. The V end lost 6 bases, the J end lost 0 bases, and 15 bases lay between the germline ends. CDR3 size: 17 residues. CDR3 region: CASRSRDNGSGANVLTF. Here the CDR3 DNA reads TGCGCCAGCAGGAGCCGGGACAACGGCTCTGGGGCCAACGTCCTGACTTTC.

This clone was picked up a small number of times. This chain uses TRBV6-5 with TRBJ1-1; 9 nucleotides agree with TRBD1. The V gene end was trimmed by 5 bases and the J gene end by 6 bases; junction bases not matched to a gene: 10. CDR1 and CDR2 (germline): MNHEY, SVGAGI. The CDR3 runs to 15 residues. In DNA form, the CDR3 reads TGTGCCAGCAGTAAAGGACAGGGGAGCGGAGCTGAAGCTTTCTTT. Amino acids: CASSKGQGSGAEAFF.

The chain joins TRBV7-2 to TRBJ2-2, with 7 bases lining up with TRBD1. Germline V gene sequence: CDR1 SGHTA, CDR2 FQGNSA. This CDR3 contains 15 residues. The V segment lost 3 bases and the J segment 2 bases; nucleotides outside the gene matches: 3. The CDR3 protein is CASSFTGANTGELFF. The CDR3 DNA is TGTGCCAGCAGCTTTACAGGGGCTAACACCGGGGAGCTGTTTTTT.

With regard to this clone: Other DNA sequences of this sample code for an identical CDR3. V gene TRBV11-2 combines with J gene TRBJ2-1; D unresolved. The CDR3 runs to 12 residues. CDR1 and CDR2 (germline): SGHAT, FQNNGV. V lost 1 base to trimming and J lost 7 bases, with 5 bases between them. The CDR3 coding sequence is TGTGCCAGCAGCTTAGTTAGAAATGAGCAGTTCTTC. It yields the protein CASSLVRNEQFF.

The chain has TRBV19 and TRBJ2-1; D may be TRBD2 (6 bases). The CDR3 totals 15 residues. Trimming removed 4 bases at V and 2 bases at J, with 12 bases between. The germline V gene has CDR1 LNHDA and CDR2 SQIVND (reference sequence). CDR3: CASSNAGSTYNEQFF. The CDR3 coding sequence is TGTGCCAGTAGTAACGCGGGATCTACCTACAATGAGCAGTTCTTC.

This clone showed up just once. V gene TRBV11-2 combines with J gene TRBJ2-2, with TRBD2 matching 7 bases. With V trimmed by 1 base and J by 4 bases, 6 bases remained unmatched. The V gene's germline CDR1 is SGHAT and CDR2 FQNNGV. The length of the CDR3 is 16 residues. Written as DNA, the CDR3 is TGTGCCAGCAGCTTAGGTCGCGGGAGCGCCACCGGGGAGCTGTTTTTT. Its translation: CASSLGRGSATGELFF.

The chain uses TRBV5-6 and TRBJ1-1; D may be TRBD1 (5 bases). Deletions cut 1 base from V and 5 bases from J, with 21 bases between. This CDR3 comprises 17 residues. Looked up from germline, CDR1 is SGHDT and CDR2 is YYEEEE. CDR3 bases: TGTGCCAGCAGCTTGAGGCACAGGCAGTATAGTAGGACTGAAGCTTTCTTT. It yields the protein CASSLRHRQYSRTEAFF.

This clone was detected only a few times. The V call is TRBV5-1, the J call TRBJ1-3; 7 nucleotides align to TRBD1. CDR1 is SGHRS and CDR2 is YFSETQ in the germline V gene. With V trimmed by 4 bases and J by 0 bases, 7 bases remained unmatched. The length of the CDR3 is 16 residues. CDR3 in amino acids: CASSHGTANSGNTIYF. The CDR3 nucleotides read TGCGCCAGCAGCCACGGGACAGCCAACTCTGGAAACACCATATATTTT.

The rearrangement joins TRBV5-4 to TRBJ2-7; 7 nucleotides line up with TRBD2. The V gene's germline CDR1 is SGHNT and CDR2 YYREEE (reference sequence). This CDR3 contains 14 residues. The ends lost 1 base at V and 6 bases at J; junction bases unmatched: 7. The CDR3 loop reads CASSLRGGRGEQYF. The CDR3 nucleotides are TGTGCCAGCAGCTTGCGAGGCGGGAGAGGCGAGCAGTACTTC.

The rearrangement uses TRBV27 and TRBJ2-4; TRBD2 aligns across 7 bases. This CDR3 spans 13 amino acids. After removal of 5 bases from V and 15 bases from J, the junction contained 13 bases not matched to a gene. The germline CDR1 and CDR2 sequences are MNHEY and SMNVEV (reference sequence). CDR3 nucleotide sequence: TGTGCCAGCAGTCCGCCGCGACTAGCCGAGATGTACTTC. Residues: CASSPPRLAEMYF.

The chain links TRBV5-4 to TRBJ2-7, with 8 nucleotides matching TRBD1. V dropped 0 bases and J dropped 1; count of bases not matched to a gene: 3. The length of the CDR3 is 15 residues. The germline CDR1 and CDR2 sequences are SGHNT and YYREEE (reference sequence). Here the CDR3 DNA reads TGTGCCAGCAGCTTGGTCGGGACAGGTTCCTACGAGCAGTACTTC. Translated, it gives CASSLVGTGSYEQYF. The complete variable domain, with remaining parts taken from reference TRBV5-4 and TRBJ2-7, reads ETGVTQSPTHLIKTRGQQVTLRCSSQSGHNTVSWYQQALGQGPQFIFQYYREEENGRGNFPPRFSGLQFPNYSSELNVNALELDDSALYLCASSLVGTGSYEQYFGPGTRLTVT.

The chain joins TRBV7-2 to TRBJ2-5; unclear D gene. Germline V gives CDR1 SGHTA, CDR2 FQGNSA. Trimming left V 5 bases short and J 5 bases short, with 15 bases between. The CDR3 extends over 14 amino acids. CDR3 sequence: CASSPVVTGETQYF. The CDR3 DNA sequence: TGTGCCAGCAGCCCCGTTGTCACCGGGGAGACCCAGTACTTC.

A single count supports this clone. The chain is built from TRBV5-1 and TRBJ2-7, with TRBD2 identical over 11 bases. Germline CDR1 and CDR2: SGHRS and YFSETQ. The CDR3 runs 15 residues. Trimming took 4 bases from V and 4 from J; bases not matched to a gene: 7. The CDR3 sequence is CASSVSGTSGYEQYF. DNA for the CDR3: TGCGCCAGCAGCGTCTCCGGGACTAGCGGTTACGAGCAGTACTTC.

This clone was recorded only once. The chain employs TRBV10-2 and TRBJ2-7; 8 bases fit TRBD2. V gave up 2 bases and J gave up 6 bases; unmatched junction bases: 3. Germline V CDR1 and CDR2: WSHSY, SAAADI. This CDR3 is built from 13 residues. CDR3 sequence (DNA): TGCGCCAGCAGTGAGGGACTAGCAAGCGAGCAGTACTTC. Translating gives CASSEGLASEQYF.

The chain uses TRBV19 and TRBJ2-1, with a weak D call TRBD2 (6 bases). Between the trimmed V and J ends, which lost 3 bases and 5 bases, there was a span of 11 bases. The CDR3 sequence is 14 residues long. Germline V CDR1 and CDR2: LNHDA, SQIVND (reference sequence). The CDR3 here is CASSIGRTHNEQFF. The CDR3 DNA sequence: TGTGCCAGTAGTATTGGGAGGACGCACAATGAGCAGTTCTTC.

The chain carries TRBV28 and TRBJ2-2, with a possible D match to TRBD2 (7 bases). The CDR3 contains 13 residues. The germline gives CDR1 MDHEN, CDR2 SYDVKM. Trimming removed 6 bases from V and 9 bases from J, with 14 bases in between. CDR3 nucleotides: TGTGCCAGCAGGCCAGGCGGGGGCTGGGAGCTGTTTTTT. Translation: CASRPGGGWELFF.

The chain employs TRBV15 and TRBJ1-1, with 7 positions matching TRBD1. The V segment lost 2 bases and the J segment 5 bases; nucleotides outside the gene matches: 5. The germline CDR1 and CDR2 sequences are LNHNV and YYDKDF (reference sequence). The CDR3 spans 14 residues. The CDR3 DNA follows: TGTGCCACCAGCAGACCCTCGACAGGGACTGAAGCTTTCTTT. Translated, it gives CATSRPSTGTEAFF.